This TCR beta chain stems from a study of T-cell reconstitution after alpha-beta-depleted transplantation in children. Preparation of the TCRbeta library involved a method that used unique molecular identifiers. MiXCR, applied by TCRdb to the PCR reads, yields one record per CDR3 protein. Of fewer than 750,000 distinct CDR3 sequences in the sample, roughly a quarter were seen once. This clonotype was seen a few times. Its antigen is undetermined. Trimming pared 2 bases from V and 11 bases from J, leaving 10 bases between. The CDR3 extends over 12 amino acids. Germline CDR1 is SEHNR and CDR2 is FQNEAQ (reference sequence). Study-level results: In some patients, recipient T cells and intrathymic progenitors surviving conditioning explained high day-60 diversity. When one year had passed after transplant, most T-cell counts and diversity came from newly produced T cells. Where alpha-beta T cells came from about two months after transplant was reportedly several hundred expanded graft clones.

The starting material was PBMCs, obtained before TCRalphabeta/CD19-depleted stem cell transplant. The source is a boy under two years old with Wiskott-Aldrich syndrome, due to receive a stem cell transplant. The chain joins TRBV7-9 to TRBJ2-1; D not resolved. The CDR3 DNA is TGTGCCAGCAGCTTAAAGTTGGAGAAGCAGTTCTTC. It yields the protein CASSLKLEKQFF.